The 30 T cell receptor beta chains presented below share a single source sample, sequenced in a study of cytomegalovirus exposure and HLA in healthy donors. Use of 60 Vbeta and 13 Jbeta primers characterized the PCR. The method was immunoSEQ multiplex PCR; TCRdb's version includes in-frame clones alone and lacks a portion of them. The repertoire includes about 52,000 clones, 60% to 75% of them detected once, and 9% to 9.5% sits in the top ten. Input material: PBMCs. Every receptor here comes from a woman in her forties or fifties in good health and CMV-seronegative.

The chain employs TRBV10-1 and TRBJ1-1; D perhaps matches TRBD1 (5 bases). V was cut by 6 bases and J by 1 base, with 9 bases left in between. Germline values: CDR1 WNHNN, CDR2 SYGVQD (reference sequence). The CDR3 covers 13 residues. The CDR3 is CASRTDWNTEAFF. The CDR3 nucleotides read TGCGCCAGCAGGACAGACTGGAACACTGAAGCTTTCTTT.

The V gene is TRBV7-9, the J gene TRBJ1-1; no reliable D call. CDR1 is SEHNR and CDR2 is FQNEAQ in the germline V gene (reference sequence). This CDR3 has 14 amino acids. Trimming stripped 1 base from V and 1 base from J, with 7 bases between. The CDR3: CASSLDRGNTEAFF. In nucleotides, the CDR3 is TGTGCCAGCAGCTTAGACCGGGGGAACACTGAAGCTTTCTTT.

This rearrangement joins TRBV27 to TRBJ1-5; TRBD1 agrees at 9 bases. Germline lookup yields CDR1 MNHEY and CDR2 SMNVEV (reference sequence). This CDR3 has 14 residues. J lost 3 bases, V lost 6 bases, and 3 bases had no gene match. The CDR3 region is CASSTGGINQPQHF. The CDR3 region has the DNA TGTGCCAGCAGCACAGGGGGCATCAATCAGCCCCAGCATTTT.

The chain couples TRBV5-1 to TRBJ2-5, with no clear D. Between the trimmed V and J ends, which lost 0 bases and 3 bases, there was a span of 9 bases. CDR3 length equals 14 residues. Germline V gene lookup returns CDR1 SGHRS and CDR2 YFSETQ. The DNA for the CDR3 is TGCGCCAGCAGCTTGGTTAACCGGGAAGAGACCCAGTACTTC. Translating it yields CASSLVNREETQYF.

This rearrangement joins TRBV28 to TRBJ2-7, with 7 bases that match TRBD2. V shed 6 bases and J 3 bases; nucleotides not matched to a gene: 11. Germline V lookup: CDR1 MDHEN, CDR2 SYDVKM. The CDR3 contains 15 residues. The CDR3 loop reads CASRTLSGGFYEQYF. The CDR3 DNA sequence: TGTGCCAGCAGGACCCTGTCGGGGGGATTCTACGAGCAGTACTTC.

The chain links TRBV7-6 to TRBJ2-1, with TRBD1 identical over 9 bases. The germline CDR1 and CDR2 sequences are SGHVS and FNYEAQ. This CDR3 has 16 residues. With 5 bases clipped from V and 8 bases from J, the junction kept 13 bases outside the gene matches. CDR3 sequence (DNA): TGTGCCAGCAGCCAGATATCCGACAGGGGGAGGGATGAGCAGTTCTTC. Amino acids: CASSQISDRGRDEQFF.

This clone was detected a few times. Different DNA sequences within this sample yield the same CDR3. The chain couples TRBV19 to TRBJ1-1; D gene uncertain. The CDR3 has 11 amino acids. V lost 7 bases and J 3 bases, leaving 6 bases between the germline ends. Germline CDR1 is LNHDA and CDR2 is SQIVND (reference sequence). This chain's CDR3 is CASKRDTEAFF. Written as DNA, the CDR3 is TGTGCCAGTAAGCGGGACACTGAAGCTTTCTTT.

The rearrangement uses TRBV10-3 and TRBJ2-5, with 8 bases lining up with TRBD2. Looked up from germline, CDR1 is ENHRY and CDR2 is SYGVKD. This CDR3 is 14 amino acids long. The V segment lost 5 bases and the J segment 4 bases; nucleotides outside the gene matches: 6. The CDR3 sequence: CAISPGLVGETQYF. The CDR3 DNA reads TGTGCCATCAGTCCGGGACTAGTAGGAGAGACCCAGTACTTC.

This clone came up a few times. The V and J genes are TRBV2 and TRBJ1-1; D possibly corresponds to TRBD1 (6 bases). Trimming left V 7 bases short and J 5 bases short, with 23 bases between. From germline, CDR1 is SNHLY and CDR2 FYNNEI. CDR3 length equals 16 residues. The CDR3 DNA follows: TGTGCCAGCAACCCGGGGGGGGCCTACGGCGGGACTGAAGCTTTCTTT. Translation: CASNPGGAYGGTEAFF.

V and J are TRBV19 and TRBJ2-3; possible D gene TRBD1, 5 bases. This CDR3 contains 15 residues. V gave up 4 bases and J gave up 2 bases, with 13 bases separating them. Germline V gene data show CDR1 as LNHDA and CDR2 as SQIVND (reference sequence). CDR3 sequence reads: CASSNQGHHTDTQYF. CDR3 coding DNA: TGTGCCAGTAGTAACCAGGGCCACCACACAGATACGCAGTATTTT.

CDR3 sequence (DNA): TGTGCCAGTAGTCTTGGTACAGGGGGTGAAAAACTGTTTTTT. Protein product: CASSLGTGGEKLFF. V and J are TRBV19 and TRBJ1-4, with TRBD1 matching 8 bases. V was pared by 5 bases and J by 7 bases, with 6 bases of the junction left unmatched. Germline loops: CDR1 LNHDA, CDR2 SQIVND (reference sequence). The CDR3 has 14 residues.

This chain uses TRBV10-3 with TRBJ1-2; 7 nucleotides line up with TRBD1. The V gene end was trimmed by 0 bases and the J gene end by 8 bases; junction bases not matched to a gene: 9. The CDR3 is 15 residues long. CDR1 is ENHRY and CDR2 is SYGVKD in the germline V gene. This chain's CDR3 is CAISESEGGRGGYTF. CDR3 sequence (DNA): TGTGCCATCAGTGAGTCGGAAGGGGGCCGGGGCGGCTACACCTTC.

This chain links TRBV28 with TRBJ2-1, with 13 bases fitting TRBD2. V was clipped by 6 bases and J by 6 bases; unmatched bases: 11. CDR1 and CDR2 (germline): MDHEN, SYDVKM. The CDR3 totals 17 residues. The CDR3 is CASSTWTSGGEGNEQFF. CDR3 DNA: TGTGCCAGCAGCACCTGGACTAGCGGGGGAGAAGGCAATGAGCAGTTCTTC. Full variable domain (missing parts from reference TRBV28 and TRBJ2-1): DVKVTQSSRYLVKRTGEKVFLECVQDMDHENMFWYRQDPGLGLRLIYFSYDVKMKEKGDIPEGYSVSREKKERFSLILESASTNQTSMYLCASSTWTSGGEGNEQFFGPGTRLTVL.

This clone was picked up a small number of times. The chain has TRBV5-8 and TRBJ2-5, with 13 bases that match TRBD2. From germline, CDR1 is SGHTS and CDR2 YDEGEE. The J segment lost 6 bases and the V segment lost 5 bases, leaving 7 bases of the junction unmatched. The CDR3 is made up of 15 amino acids. The CDR3, as DNA: TGTGCCAGCAGTTTCGGACTAGCGGGAGTGAAGACCCAGTACTTC. Residues: CASSFGLAGVKTQYF. The variable domain in full, with the rest retrieved from reference TRBV5-8 and TRBJ2-5, is EAGVTQSPTHLIKTRGQQATLRCSPISGHTSVYWYQQALGLGLQFLLWYDEGEERNRGNFPPRFSGRQFPNYSSELNVNALELEDSALYLCASSFGLAGVKTQYFGPGTRLLVL.

The CDR3 loop reads CASSLSGLAGEREGYEQYF. The CDR3 DNA sequence: TGCGCCAGCAGCTTGAGCGGACTAGCGGGAGAAAGGGAGGGTTACGAGCAGTACTTC. This sequence joins TRBV5-1 and TRBJ2-7; 13 bases align to TRBD2. The J segment lost 4 bases and the V segment lost 1 base, leaving 14 bases of the junction unmatched. In germline, CDR1 is SGHRS, CDR2 YFSETQ. The CDR3 loop spans 19 amino acids.

The CDR3 sequence: CASSSGQGPYEQYF. The CDR3 coding sequence is TGTGCCAGCAGTTCGGGACAGGGACCCTACGAGCAGTACTTC. The chain employs TRBV28 and TRBJ2-7; 9 nucleotides agree with TRBD1. The junction had 3 bases not matched to a gene; V was cut back by 4 bases and J by 2 bases. Per germline, CDR1 MDHEN and CDR2 SYDVKM. CDR3 length: 14 residues.

V and J are TRBV9 and TRBJ2-5; D is perhaps TRBD1 (6 bases). Between the trimmed V and J ends, which lost 0 bases and 1 base, there was a span of 13 bases. Germline-derived CDR1 and CDR2 are SGDLS and YYNGEE. CDR3 size: 16 residues. The CDR3 is CASSVGFLGAQETQYF. The DNA of the CDR3 is TGTGCCAGCAGCGTAGGATTTCTGGGGGCCCAAGAGACCCAGTACTTC.

The chain combines TRBV30 with TRBJ2-1, with TRBD1 matching over 7 bases. V shed 3 bases and J 5 bases; nucleotides not matched to a gene: 7. The CDR3 totals 14 residues. CDR1 and CDR2 from the germline V gene are GTSNPN and SVGIG (reference sequence). CDR3 sequence: CAWRDRVVHNEQFF. CDR3 sequence (DNA): TGTGCCTGGAGAGACAGGGTGGTACACAATGAGCAGTTCTTC.

The chain carries TRBV4-2 and TRBJ1-3, with TRBD1 matching over 7 bases. V lost 4 bases, J lost 6 bases, and 6 bases stayed unmatched. This CDR3 spans 14 amino acids. The germline gives CDR1 LGHNA, CDR2 YNFKEQ. CDR3 region: CASSPRQGLNTIYF. CDR3 in DNA: TGTGCCAGCAGCCCCCGACAGGGTTTAAACACCATATATTTT.

V gene TRBV4-3 combines with J gene TRBJ2-7; perhaps TRBD1 as D (5 bases). Germline CDR1 reads LGHNA; CDR2 reads YSLEER. The CDR3 covers 15 residues. The V end lost 3 bases, the J end lost 2 bases, and 14 bases lay between the germline ends. CDR3 loop: CASSQAYTGPYEQYF. The DNA for the CDR3 is TGCGCCAGCAGCCAGGCCTACACAGGCCCCTACGAGCAGTACTTC.

The V and J genes are TRBV30 and TRBJ2-3, with 10 bases lining up with TRBD2. The CDR3 has 12 residues. Germline V gene data show CDR1 as GTSNPN and CDR2 as SVGIG (reference sequence). V dropped 8 bases and J dropped 5; count of bases not matched to a gene: 4. The CDR3, as DNA: TGTGCCCGAGCGGGGGGGGGAGATACGCAGTATTTT. Residues: CARAGGGDTQYF.

This clone showed up just once. This chain uses TRBV29-1 with TRBJ2-2, with D possibly being TRBD2 (5 bases). The ends were cut back, 5 bases at V and 8 bases at J, with 15 bases in the middle. The germline gives CDR1 SQVTM, CDR2 ANQGSEA. This CDR3 region has 13 residues. Written as DNA, the CDR3 is TGCAGCGTTAGTGGACGGGAAAGGGGGGAGCTGTTTTTT. It encodes CSVSGRERGELFF.

Notes on this clone: Relative to the germline gene, one junction end is altered; a read error may explain this. V is TRBV11-1 and J is TRBJ2-7; 10 bases are a match to TRBD2. Germline lookup yields CDR1 SGHAT and CDR2 FQDESV (reference sequence). This CDR3 has 15 amino acids. CDR3 residues: CTSSLWASGGDEQYF. The CDR3 DNA follows: TGTACCAGCAGCTTATGGGCTAGCGGGGGTGACGAGCAGTACTTC.

In this sample, this clone turned up a few times. This chain joins TRBV11-3 and TRBJ2-7; 10 positions agree with TRBD1. The trim removed 3 bases at V and 4 bases at J, leaving 6 bases unmatched. There are 15 residues in the CDR3. Germline values: CDR1 SGHNT, CDR2 YENEEA. CDR3 in DNA: TGTGCCAGCAGCTTCGGGACAGGGGTGGAGTACGAGCAGTACTTC. Amino acid sequence: CASSFGTGVEYEQYF.

This sequence joins TRBV4-3 and TRBJ1-1; tentative D call: TRBD1 (6 bases). Germline assignment: CDR1 LGHNA and CDR2 YSLEER. The V end was cut by 0 bases, the J end by 11 bases, with 16 bases between. The CDR3 is 14 residues long. DNA for the CDR3: TGCGCCAGCAGCCAAGAGATCGGGAACAGGGCTGCTTTCTTT. Encoded protein: CASSQEIGNRAAFF.

The sample holds a few counts of this clone. The chain carries TRBV9 and TRBJ2-1, with D possibly being TRBD1 (6 bases). This CDR3 comprises 15 residues. Germline V gene data show CDR1 as SGDLS and CDR2 as YYNGEE. Trimming stripped 2 bases from V and 4 bases from J, with 13 bases between. The CDR3 loop reads CASSVAPGQYNEQFF. CDR3 DNA sequence: TGTGCCAGCAGCGTTGCCCCGGGACAATACAATGAGCAGTTCTTC.

V usage is TRBV9 and J usage is TRBJ1-5, with D unresolved. Trimming shortened V by 7 bases and J by 2 bases, and 4 bases separated the two germline ends. The CDR3 sequence is 11 residues long. Germline loops: CDR1 SGDLS, CDR2 YYNGEE. CDR3 loop: CASGRNQPQHF. CDR3 DNA: TGTGCCAGCGGCCGCAATCAGCCCCAGCATTTT.

The rearrangement links TRBV30 to TRBJ1-4; D unresolved. Looked up from germline, CDR1 is GTSNPN and CDR2 is SVGIG (reference sequence). Trimming pared 8 bases from V and 2 bases from J, leaving 12 bases between. There are 13 residues in the CDR3. Here the CDR3 reads CADTEGTNEKLFF. In nucleotides, the CDR3 is TGTGCCGATACGGAGGGTACTAATGAAAAACTGTTTTTT.

CDR3 loop: CASRPTSGTDTQYF. The CDR3 DNA is TGTGCCAGCAGACCGACTAGCGGCACAGATACGCAGTATTTT. This chain connects TRBV6-6 to TRBJ2-3, with TRBD2 identical over 8 bases. The V gene end was trimmed by 6 bases and the J gene end by 1 base; junction bases not matched to a gene: 3. Germline values: CDR1 MNHNY, CDR2 SVGAGI (reference sequence). CDR3 length equals 14 residues.

The chain is built from TRBV19 and TRBJ1-1; D is perhaps TRBD1 (6 bases). The V gene's germline CDR1 is LNHDA and CDR2 SQIVND (reference sequence). Deletions cut 6 bases from V and 3 bases from J, with 14 bases between. The length of the CDR3 is 14 residues. The CDR3 DNA sequence: TGTGCCAGTAGCCGCGGACAGATCCACACTGAAGCTTTCTTT. This gives the protein CASSRGQIHTEAFF.